This T cell receptor beta chain was recovered during a study of blood T cell repertoires in COVID-19 (dated by TCRdb to about 2020). Broadly, across the study: The collaborator samples originated in the United States, Italy and Spain and spanned the acute and convalescent phases of COVID-19. The repertoires were made available in a free public database intended to serve as a resource for research on the immune response to SARS-CoV-2. Where available, HLA class I and class II types were obtained from metadata supplied by the sample provider rather than from assay-based typing. The material from the prospective study consisted of cDNA or gDNA derived from T cells, B-cell-depleted T cells, or PBMCs. The samples were drawn from two sources: the first 160 participants of the ongoing ImmuneRACE study, and 950 to 1,500 subjects contributed by 6 global collaborators. Subjects who had been exposed to COVID-19, were actively infected with it, or had recovered from it provided the deeply sampled blood TCRbeta repertoires that made up the dataset. A de-identified subject ID, COVID-19 status, age in years and sex were almost always included in the sample metadata. Broader findings and caveats from the paper: The amount of clinical and demographic metadata varied by source and participant and was provided uncurated.

As regards this clone: This receptor's antigen is unknown. The record has no base qualities; no much larger clone is one base away.

Counted from cysteine to phenylalanine, this CDR3 has 12 amino acids. Only CDR3 DNA remains: 36 bases, in frame from the first base. Trimming accounts for 1 base at V and 7 bases at J, while the number of junction bases matched to no gene is 0. The germline V gene supplies CDR1 SGHVS and CDR2 FNYEAQ. TCRbeta CDR3 regions were amplified from genomic DNA by means of the immunoSEQ Assay, a bias-controlled multiplex PCR. The original pipeline was this. The number of nucleated cells in each sample was estimated from the amplification of reference gene primers within the assay. To quantify the absolute abundance of each unique TCRbeta CDR3 rearrangement, sequence reads were collapsed and filtered. For each sample, productive Simpson clonality was calculated by taking the square root of Simpson's diversity index across productive rearrangements. Drawn from immuneACCESS, this table holds only the in-frame rearrangements with V and J called that TCRdb kept. Clones are partly lost; checked studies trace under half to an unresolved V gene and leave the rest unexplained. That table is the source of V, J and clone size, and D and trimming were worked out from the DNA. Present in this sample are 140,000 to 150,000 clones, roughly 84% of which were seen just once. Around 9.5% of the sample goes to the ten largest clones.

In Seattle, one collaborating source enrolled patients while the infection was active and tracked those patients longitudinally over the course of disease. Collaborating institutions collected whole blood in K2EDTA tubes following their own protocols. For TCRbeta analysis, collaborators shipped samples in one of three forms: frozen whole blood, isolated PBMCs, or DNA extracted from either of those sample types. This receptor chain uses TRBV7-6 and TRBJ2-7, and 8 junction bases match TRBD1. Sequencing used peripheral blood. The clonotype comes from a man aged 25-45 years with COVID-19, enrolled during active disease. The bases are TGTGCCAGCAGCTTAGGGACAGGGGAGCAGTACTTC. The resulting protein is CASSLGTGEQYF.